The text below deals with one T cell receptor (beta chain). The antigen remains unidentified. The same CDR3 arises from other DNA sequences in this sample as well. The data are from a study of shared clonotypes between healthy human individuals. General observations from the study: When compared with the clonotypes that were shared by all four sorted-subset donors, the non-shared clonotypes turned out to have lower generation probabilities. The study generally estimated greater richness for naive than memory subsets. Limitation of the genetic and exposure-history diversity represented came from the few donors.

J was trimmed by 3 bases and V by 5 bases; bases with no gene match: 6. The CDR3 has 15 residues. The V gene's germline CDR1 is MDHEN and CDR2 SYDVKM. The repertoire was sequenced with immunoSEQ multiplex PCR; TCRdb's copy has only in-frame clones and lacks some. The table includes under 550,000 clones, less than 96% detected once. This TCR came from a woman in her twenties or thirties in good health. This chain connects TRBV28 to TRBJ2-7; 11 bases match TRBD2. The sample consisted of naive CD4+ T cells sorted from blood. Specified subset: CD45RA+ positively selected. The CDR3 region has the DNA TGTGCCAGCAGTAGCGCCGGGACTAGCGGCTACGAGCAGTACTTC. It yields the protein CASSSAGTSGYEQYF. Filled out from reference TRBV28 and TRBJ2-7, the complete variable domain reads DVKVTQSSRYLVKRTGEKVFLECVQDMDHENMFWYRQDPGLGLRLIYFSYDVKMKEKGDIPEGYSVSREKKERFSLILESASTNQTSMYLCASSSAGTSGYEQYFGPGTRLTVT.